The text below deals with one T cell receptor (beta chain). Its specificity is not known. Naive CD8 library inputs spanned roughly 17,000 to 1,100,000 sorted cells and 10%, 30% or 50% RNA. As CD8+CD4-CCR7+CD45RA+ cells, naive CD8 T cells were sorted. The V gene lost 4 bases and the J gene lost 0 bases, with 13 bases spanning the gap. Germline V lookup: CDR1 SGHDN, CDR2 FVKESK. This CDR3 spans 17 amino acids. The sample is drawn from a study of molecular identifiers for immune sequencing clone quantification. TCRdb re-called the PCR reads through MiXCR, storing one row per CDR3 protein. The sample carries 400,000 to 600,000 distinct CDR3 sequences, around 23% recorded once. The study's findings and limits: Reportedly, one cell's Jurkat TCR RNA was detected within 1,200,000 naive CD8 cells. Clones with over 20 RNA copies captured over 98% of effector molecules but under 1% of naive ones.

The TCR sequence derives from a human donor in good health. Some libraries in this study had Jurkat cell RNA spiked in. The chain couples TRBV14 to TRBJ2-6; D is undetermined. Sequencing was carried out using naive CD8+ T cells from blood, with Jurkat cell RNA spiked in. Sample subset: FACS-sorted CD8+CD4-CCR7+CD45RA+ naive T cells. In nucleotides, the CDR3 is TGTGCCAGCAGCCTCCCTGACGCACACTCTGGGGCCAACGTCCTGACTTTC. Its translation: CASSLPDAHSGANVLTF.